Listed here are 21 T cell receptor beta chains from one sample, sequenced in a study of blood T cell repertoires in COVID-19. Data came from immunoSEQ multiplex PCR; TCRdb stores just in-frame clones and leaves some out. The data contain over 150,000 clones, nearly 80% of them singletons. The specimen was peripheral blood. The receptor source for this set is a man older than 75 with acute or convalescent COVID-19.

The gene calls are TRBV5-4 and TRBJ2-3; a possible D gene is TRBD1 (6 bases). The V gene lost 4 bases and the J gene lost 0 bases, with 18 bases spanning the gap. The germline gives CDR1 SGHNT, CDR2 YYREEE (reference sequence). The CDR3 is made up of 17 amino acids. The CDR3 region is CASSQGNYRASTDTQYF. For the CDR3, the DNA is TGTGCCAGCAGCCAGGGCAATTACAGGGCTAGCACAGATACGCAGTATTTT. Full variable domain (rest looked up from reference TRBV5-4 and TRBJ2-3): ETGVTQSPTHLIKTRGQQVTLRCSSQSGHNTVSWYQQALGQGPQFIFQYYREEENGRGNFPPRFSGLQFPNYSSELNVNALELDDSALYLCASSQGNYRASTDTQYFGPGTRLTVL.

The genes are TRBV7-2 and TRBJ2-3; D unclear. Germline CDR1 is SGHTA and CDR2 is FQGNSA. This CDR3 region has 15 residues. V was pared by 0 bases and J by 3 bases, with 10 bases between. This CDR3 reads CASSLAPGATDTQYF. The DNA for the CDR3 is TGTGCCAGCAGCTTAGCTCCGGGTGCAACAGATACGCAGTATTTT.

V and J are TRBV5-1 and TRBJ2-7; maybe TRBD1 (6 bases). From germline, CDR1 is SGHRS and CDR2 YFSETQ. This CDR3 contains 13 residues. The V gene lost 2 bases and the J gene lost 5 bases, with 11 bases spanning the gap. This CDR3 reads CASSFNRANEQYF. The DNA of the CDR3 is TGCGCCAGCAGCTTCAACAGGGCCAACGAGCAGTACTTC.

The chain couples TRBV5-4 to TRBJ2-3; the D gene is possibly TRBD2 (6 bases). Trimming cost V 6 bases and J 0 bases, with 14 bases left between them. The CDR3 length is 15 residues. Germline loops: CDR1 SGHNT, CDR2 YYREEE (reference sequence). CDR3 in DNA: TGTGCCAGCACCGCTGGAGGGCGCAGCACAGATACGCAGTATTTT. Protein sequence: CASTAGGRSTDTQYF. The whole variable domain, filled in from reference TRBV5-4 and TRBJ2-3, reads ETGVTQSPTHLIKTRGQQVTLRCSSQSGHNTVSWYQQALGQGPQFIFQYYREEENGRGNFPPRFSGLQFPNYSSELNVNALELDDSALYLCASTAGGRSTDTQYFGPGTRLTVL.

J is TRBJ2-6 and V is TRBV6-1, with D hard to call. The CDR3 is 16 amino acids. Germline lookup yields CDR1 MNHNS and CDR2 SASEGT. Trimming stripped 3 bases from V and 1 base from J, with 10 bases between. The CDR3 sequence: CASSEAPLSGANVLTF. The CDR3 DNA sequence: TGTGCCAGCAGTGAGGCTCCCTTATCTGGGGCCAACGTCCTGACTTTC.

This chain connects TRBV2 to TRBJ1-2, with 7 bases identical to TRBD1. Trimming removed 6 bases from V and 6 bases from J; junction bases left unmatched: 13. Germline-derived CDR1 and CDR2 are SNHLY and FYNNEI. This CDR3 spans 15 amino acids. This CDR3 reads CASSKERTGGNGYTF. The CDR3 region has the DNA TGTGCCAGCAGCAAAGAAAGGACAGGAGGAAATGGCTACACCTTC.

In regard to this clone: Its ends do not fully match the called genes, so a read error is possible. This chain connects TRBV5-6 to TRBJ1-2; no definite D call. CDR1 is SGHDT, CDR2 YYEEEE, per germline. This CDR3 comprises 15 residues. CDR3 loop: CASSLEPATKYGYTF. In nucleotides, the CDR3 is TGTGCCAGCAGCTTGGAACCGGCAACTAAATATGGCTACACCTTC.

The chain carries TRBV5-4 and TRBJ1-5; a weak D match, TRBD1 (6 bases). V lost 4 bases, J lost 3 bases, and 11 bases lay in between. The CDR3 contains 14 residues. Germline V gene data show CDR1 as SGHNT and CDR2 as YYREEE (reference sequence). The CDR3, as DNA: TGTGCCAGCAGCCTGGGGGGCCCCAATCAGCCCCAGCATTTT. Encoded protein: CASSLGGPNQPQHF.

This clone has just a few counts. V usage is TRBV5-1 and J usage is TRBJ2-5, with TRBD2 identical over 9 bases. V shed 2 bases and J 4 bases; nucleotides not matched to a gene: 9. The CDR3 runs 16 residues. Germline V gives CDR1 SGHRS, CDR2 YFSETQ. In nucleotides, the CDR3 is TGCGCCAGCAGCTTCCAGGGTAGCGGGGGTTCAGAGACCCAGTACTTC. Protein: CASSFQGSGGSETQYF.

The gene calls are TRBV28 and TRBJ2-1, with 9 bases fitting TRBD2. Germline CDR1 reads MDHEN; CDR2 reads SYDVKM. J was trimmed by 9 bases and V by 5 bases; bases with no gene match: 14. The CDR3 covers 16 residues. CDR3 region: CASSLLAGANGSEQFF. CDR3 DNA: TGTGCCAGCAGTCTATTAGCGGGGGCCAACGGGAGTGAGCAGTTCTTC.

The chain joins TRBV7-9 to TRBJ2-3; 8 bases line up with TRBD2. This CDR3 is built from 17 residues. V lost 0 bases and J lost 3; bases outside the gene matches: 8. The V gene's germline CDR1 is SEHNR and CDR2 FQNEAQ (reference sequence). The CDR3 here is CASSLAVGGAGTDTQYF. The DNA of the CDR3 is TGTGCCAGCAGCTTAGCGGTCGGGGGGGCCGGTACAGATACGCAGTATTTT.

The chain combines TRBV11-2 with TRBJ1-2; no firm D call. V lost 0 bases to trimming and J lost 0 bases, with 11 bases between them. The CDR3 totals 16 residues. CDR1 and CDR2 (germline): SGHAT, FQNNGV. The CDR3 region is CASSLDSLPSNYGYTF. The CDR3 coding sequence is TGTGCCAGCAGCTTAGATAGCCTGCCATCTAACTATGGCTACACCTTC. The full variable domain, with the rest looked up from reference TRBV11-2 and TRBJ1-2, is EAGVAQSPRYKIIEKRQSVAFWCNPISGHATLYWYQQILGQGPKLLIQFQNNGVVDDSQLPKDRFSAERLKGVDSTLKIQPAKLEDSAVYLCASSLDSLPSNYGYTFGSGTRLTVV.

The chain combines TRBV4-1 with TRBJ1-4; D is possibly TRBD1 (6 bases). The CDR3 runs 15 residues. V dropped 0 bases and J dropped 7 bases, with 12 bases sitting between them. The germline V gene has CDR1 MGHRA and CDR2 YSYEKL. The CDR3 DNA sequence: TGCGCCAGCAGCCAAGAGACCGGGGGGCTTGAAAAACTGTTTTTT. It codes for CASSQETGGLEKLFF.

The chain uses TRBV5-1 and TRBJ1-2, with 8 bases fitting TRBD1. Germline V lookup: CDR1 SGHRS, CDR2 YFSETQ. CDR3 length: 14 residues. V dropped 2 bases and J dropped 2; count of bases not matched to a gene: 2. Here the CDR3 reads CASSLGTGNYGYTF. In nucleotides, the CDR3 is TGCGCCAGCAGCTTAGGGACAGGAAACTATGGCTACACCTTC.

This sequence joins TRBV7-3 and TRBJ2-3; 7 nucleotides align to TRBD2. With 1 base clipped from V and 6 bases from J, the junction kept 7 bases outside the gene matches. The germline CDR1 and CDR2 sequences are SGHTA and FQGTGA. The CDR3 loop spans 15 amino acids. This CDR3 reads CASSLMGGAGDTQYF. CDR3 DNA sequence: TGTGCCAGCAGCTTAATGGGAGGGGCGGGCGATACGCAGTATTTT.

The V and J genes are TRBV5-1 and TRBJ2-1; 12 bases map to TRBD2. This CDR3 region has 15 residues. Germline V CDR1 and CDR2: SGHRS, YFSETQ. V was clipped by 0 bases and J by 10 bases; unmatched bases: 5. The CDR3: CASSLDPSGGAEQFF. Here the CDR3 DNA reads TGCGCCAGCAGCTTGGACCCTAGCGGGGGGGCGGAGCAGTTCTTC.

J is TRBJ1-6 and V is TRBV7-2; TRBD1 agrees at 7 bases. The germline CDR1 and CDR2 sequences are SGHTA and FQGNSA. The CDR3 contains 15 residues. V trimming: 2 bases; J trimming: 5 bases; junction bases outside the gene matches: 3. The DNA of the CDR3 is TGTGCCAGCAGCTTACCCCAGGGGGATAATTCACCCCTCCACTTT. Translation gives CASSLPQGDNSPLHF. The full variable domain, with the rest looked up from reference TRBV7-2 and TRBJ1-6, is GAGVSQSPSNKVTEKGKDVELRCDPISGHTALYWYRQSLGQGLEFLIYFQGNSAPDKSGLPSDRFSAERTGGSVSTLTIQRTQQEDSAVYLCASSLPQGDNSPLHFGNGTRLTVT.

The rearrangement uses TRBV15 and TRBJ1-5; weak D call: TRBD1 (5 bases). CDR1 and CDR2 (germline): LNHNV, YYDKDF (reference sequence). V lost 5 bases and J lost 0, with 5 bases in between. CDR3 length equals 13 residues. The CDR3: CATSGHSNQPQHF. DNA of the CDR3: TGTGCCACCAGCGGACATAGCAATCAGCCCCAGCATTTT.

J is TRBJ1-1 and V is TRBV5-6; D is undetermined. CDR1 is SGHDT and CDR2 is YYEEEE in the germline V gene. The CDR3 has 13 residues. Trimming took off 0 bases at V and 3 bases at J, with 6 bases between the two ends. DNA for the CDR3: TGTGCCAGCAGCTTGGTGAGAGACACTGAAGCTTTCTTT. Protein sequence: CASSLVRDTEAFF.

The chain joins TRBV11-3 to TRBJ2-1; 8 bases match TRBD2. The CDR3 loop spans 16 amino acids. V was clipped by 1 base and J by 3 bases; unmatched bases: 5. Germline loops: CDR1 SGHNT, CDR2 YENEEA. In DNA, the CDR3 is TGTGCCAGCAGCTTAGTATCGGGGGGGGTCTACAATGAGCAGTTCTTC. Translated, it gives CASSLVSGGVYNEQFF. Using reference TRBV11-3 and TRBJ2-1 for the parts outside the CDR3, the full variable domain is EAGVVQSPRYKIIEKKQPVAFWCNPISGHNTLYWYLQNLGQGPELLIRYENEEAVDDSQLPKDRFSAERLKGVDSTLKIQPAELGDSAVYLCASSLVSGGVYNEQFFGPGTRLTVL.

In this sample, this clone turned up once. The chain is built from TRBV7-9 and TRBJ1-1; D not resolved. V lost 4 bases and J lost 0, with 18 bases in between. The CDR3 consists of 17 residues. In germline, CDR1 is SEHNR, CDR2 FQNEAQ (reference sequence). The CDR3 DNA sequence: TGTGCCAGCAGCTCCAACCCTCGGACGGGGATGAACACTGAAGCTTTCTTT. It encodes CASSSNPRTGMNTEAFF.